The 30 T cell receptor beta chains in this list originate from one sample, sequenced in a study of T cell clonality in common variable immunodeficiency. Study results and limitations: Reportedly, TCR beta sequences from common variable immunodeficiency showed fewer deletions and N-nucleotide insertions.

These TCRs are of unknown antigen specificity. Profiled with immunoSEQ multiplex PCR; TCRdb holds only in-frame clones, not every one. The sample contains 25,000 to 30,000 clones, none of them singletons. Sequencing was performed on peripheral blood mononuclear cells. These receptors came from a human donor with common variable immunodeficiency.

This clone was counted at least ten times. Sequencing ends 3 residues short of the CDR3 end; the germline J gene provides the rest. V gene TRBV2 combines with J gene TRBJ1-5; D gene unclear. CDR3 length: 14 amino acids. CDR1 is SNHLY and CDR2 is FYNNEI in the germline V gene. Trimming cost V 1 base and J 2 bases, with 6 bases left between them. CDR3 DNA, as far as it was read: TGTGCCAGCAGTGAAGTGTATGGCAATCAGCCC. As protein: CASSEVYGNQP. The CDR3 in its entirety is CASSEVYGNQPQHF. The variable domain in full, completed from reference TRBV2 and TRBJ1-5, reads EPEVTQTPSHQVTQMGQEVILRCVPISNHLYFYWYRQILGQKVEFLVSFYNNEISEKSEIFDDQFSVERPDGSNFTLKIRSTKLEDSAMYFCASSEVYGNQPQHFGDGTRLSIL.

Concerning this clone: The sequence runs out 3 residues before the end of the CDR3; the remainder is reconstructed from the germline J gene. The chain is built from TRBV20-1 and TRBJ2-5, with TRBD2 identical over 12 bases. The germline V gene has CDR1 DFQATT and CDR2 SNEGSKA (reference sequence). Losses at the gene ends were 5 bases for V and 5 bases for J; bases not matched to a gene: 12. The CDR3 has 16 amino acids. The CDR3 is CSAARRLAGAGETQYF. The CDR3 bases that were read are TGCAGTGCTGCGCGAAGACTAGCGGGGGCGGGGGAGACC.

Of note for this clone: Read coverage stops 3 residues before the CDR3 terminus; the germline J gene supplies the remainder. The chain links TRBV19 to TRBJ1-2, with TRBD1 identical over 8 bases. The CDR3 extends over 15 amino acids. V lost 10 bases and J lost 4; bases outside the gene matches: 14. Germline loops: CDR1 LNHDA, CDR2 SQIVND (reference sequence). The CDR3: CATTISGQAIYGYTF. The CDR3 DNA, read in part, is TGTGCCACAACGATATCGGGACAGGCGATCTATGGC. The complete variable domain, with remaining parts taken from reference TRBV19 and TRBJ1-2, reads DGGITQSPKYLFRKEGQNVTLSCEQNLNHDAMYWYRQDPGQGLRLIYYSQIVNDFQKGDIAEGYSVSREKKESFPLTVTSAQKNPTAFYLCATTISGQAIYGYTFGSGTRLTVV.

This clone was picked up a small number of times. The sequence runs out 3 residues before the end of the CDR3; the remainder is reconstructed from the germline J gene. The rearrangement uses TRBV18 and TRBJ2-7, with TRBD1 matching 8 bases. Germline CDR1 reads KGHSH; CDR2 reads LQKENI. V was pared by 4 bases and J by 3 bases, with 5 bases of the junction left unmatched. The CDR3 contains 14 residues. The CDR3 sequence: CASSLGQGGYEQYF. The CDR3 bases that were read are TGTGCCAGCTCACTAGGACAGGGAGGCTACGAG.

This clone was counted ten times or more. The read ends 3 residues before the CDR3 terminus; that terminus is restored from the germline J gene. The genes are TRBV30 and TRBJ1-2; no reliable D call. The CDR3 has 17 amino acids. Germline CDR1 reads GTSNPN; CDR2 reads SVGIG (reference sequence). The V end lost 3 bases, the J end lost 4 bases, and 24 bases lay between the germline ends. The CDR3 reads CAWRDPVGRERTYGYTF. Partial CDR3 DNA: TGTGCCTGGAGAGACCCCGTAGGCCGCGAGCGTACCTATGGC.

This clone appeared many times. The read finishes 3 residues shy of the CDR3 end, and the germline J gene is used to complete it. The J gene is TRBJ1-6, the V gene TRBV28; D might be TRBD1 (5 bases). The V end was cut by 6 bases, the J end by 6 bases, with 9 bases between. CDR3 length: 13 residues. Per germline, CDR1 MDHEN and CDR2 SYDVKM. The sequenced CDR3 bases are TGTGCCAGCAGGGGGCCGGCTAATTCACCC. It yields the protein CASRGPANSP. The whole CDR3 reads CASRGPANSPLHF.

This clone was found a few times. The CDR3 end falls 3 residues outside the read, so it is completed with the germline J gene. This sequence joins TRBV6-2 or TRBV6-3 and TRBJ1-5; 9 bases are shared with TRBD1. The CDR3 is 15 residues long. In germline, CDR1 is MNHEY, CDR2 SVGEGT. The junction had 6 bases not matched to a gene; V was cut back by 6 bases and J by 3 bases. CDR3 DNA (partial): TGTGCCAGCAGATTGACAGGGGGATACAATCAGCCC. It encodes CASRLTGGYNQP. The entire CDR3 protein reads CASRLTGGYNQPQHF.

Ten or more counts support this clone. The observed sequence ends 3 residues before the CDR3 terminus, with the missing tail filled in from the germline J gene. The chain recombines TRBV30 with TRBJ2-2; TRBD1 matches at 7 bases. The CDR3 has 18 amino acids. The germline gives CDR1 GTSNPN, CDR2 SVGIG (reference sequence). V lost 1 base to trimming and J lost 0 bases; unmatched junction nucleotides: 11. The CDR3: CAWSALGGGHANTGELFF. Partial CDR3 DNA: TGTGCCTGGAGTGCCCTAGGGGGCGGGCATGCGAACACCGGGGAG.

Only a few counts were recorded for this clone. The read ends 3 residues shy of where the CDR3 ends; the end is completed using the germline J gene. The chain has TRBV5-1 and TRBJ2-7; D perhaps matches TRBD1 (5 bases). The CDR3 loop spans 15 amino acids. The germline CDR1 and CDR2 sequences are SGHRS and YFSETQ. V lost 2 bases and J 3 bases, leaving 15 bases between the germline ends. This CDR3 is CASSFDSLQNYEQYF. The covered CDR3 bases are TGCGCCAGCAGCTTCGACAGTCTTCAGAACTACGAG.

On this clone itself: Read data end 3 residues before the CDR3 end; the end is taken from the germline J gene. V and J are TRBV6-2 or TRBV6-3 and TRBJ2-7; no firm D call. Germline loops: CDR1 MNHEY, CDR2 SVGEGT. CDR3 size: 11 residues. Trimming stripped 5 bases from V and 4 bases from J, with 6 bases between. CDR3 sequence: CASSNRYEQYF. The sequenced part of the CDR3 DNA is TGTGCCAGCAGTAACAGATACGAG.

Comments on this clone: The read ends 3 residues shy of where the CDR3 ends; the end is completed using the germline J gene. The V gene is TRBV7-2, the J gene TRBJ1-6; 8 nucleotides match TRBD1. Germline CDR1 SGHTA, CDR2 FQGNSA. The CDR3 has 16 amino acids. The V and J ends lost 0 bases and 6 bases, in that order; junction bases with no gene match: 4. The CDR3 DNA, read in part, is TGTGCCAGCAGCTTAGCGCCCACAGGGGGTAATTCACCC. Protein sequence: CASSLAPTGGNSP. The full CDR3 protein reads CASSLAPTGGNSPLHF.

Turning to this clone: With the read ending 3 residues before the CDR3 end, the germline J gene is used to fill in that end. This sequence joins TRBV6-1 and TRBJ2-7, with 7 bases matching TRBD2. Germline CDR1 reads MNHNS; CDR2 reads SASEGT. The CDR3 is 15 amino acids. Trimming cost V 3 bases and J 4 bases; bases outside gene matches: 9. The sequenced CDR3 bases are TGTGCCAGCAGTGAGCGGGAGTTAGTGGGATACGAG. This translates into CASSERELVGYE. The whole CDR3 protein reads CASSERELVGYEQYF.

This clone was seen ten or more times. This chain's CDR3 is CASSQDRGAIQYF. The CDR3 bases that were read are TGTGCCAGCAGCCAAGATAGGGGTGCCATT. The J gene is TRBJ2-4, the V gene TRBV14, with a weak D call TRBD1 (5 bases). The read ends 3 residues shy of where the CDR3 ends; the end is completed using the germline J gene. Germline loops: CDR1 SGHDN, CDR2 FVKESK. With 0 bases removed from V and 9 bases from J, the gap between germline ends came to 9 bases. The length of the CDR3 is 13 residues.

With regard to this clone: The CDR3 goes on 3 residues after the read ends, and that part is filled in from the germline J gene. This chain connects TRBV7-6 to TRBJ2-1; D ambiguous. The CDR3 is made up of 12 amino acids. Germline V gives CDR1 SGHVS, CDR2 FNYEAQ. Trimming took off 2 bases at V and 5 bases at J, with 4 bases between the two ends. CDR3 amino acids: CASSLRDNEQFF. Partial CDR3 DNA: TGTGCCAGCAGCTTACGGGACAATGAG.

This clone was found a few times. The read terminates 3 residues before the CDR3 end, so the remaining end is supplied by the germline J gene. V gene TRBV18 combines with J gene TRBJ2-3, with D tentatively TRBD2 (6 bases). The CDR3 extends over 21 amino acids. CDR1 is KGHSH and CDR2 is LQKENI in the germline V gene. The V gene lost 0 bases and the J gene lost 0 bases, with 25 bases spanning the gap. The sequenced part of the CDR3 DNA is TGTGCCAGCTCACCACCGCGCGACAGACTCTGGAGCGGGCATAGCACAGATACG. Translating it yields CASSPPRDRLWSGHSTDT. The whole CDR3 protein is CASSPPRDRLWSGHSTDTQYF.

A word on this clone: The read is 3 residues too short to cover the CDR3 end, so that end is filled in from the germline J gene. The chain carries TRBV2 and TRBJ2-5; 8 positions agree with TRBD1. CDR3 size: 14 residues. Germline values: CDR1 SNHLY, CDR2 FYNNEI. V shed 4 bases, J shed 3 bases, and the junction held 4 bases outside the gene matches. CDR3 region: CASSGHRGKETQYF. The CDR3 DNA, read in part, is TGTGCCAGCAGTGGGCACAGGGGGAAAGAGACC.

This clone was observed a handful of times. Coverage ceases 3 residues before the CDR3 finishes, and the germline J gene fills in the end. The chain has TRBV30 and TRBJ1-2; D is possibly TRBD1 (5 bases). This CDR3 is built from 12 residues. Germline CDR1 is GTSNPN and CDR2 is SVGIG (reference sequence). CDR3 amino acids: CAWSVRGEGYTF. The sequenced part of the CDR3 DNA is TGTGCCTGGAGTGTAAGAGGGGAAGGC.

This clone was seen many times. The read falls 3 residues short of the CDR3 end, and the missing part is taken from the germline J gene. V and J are TRBV7-8 and TRBJ1-2; D is perhaps TRBD1 (5 bases). The ends were cut back, 0 bases at V and 4 bases at J, with 15 bases in the middle. CDR3 length equals 16 residues. The germline CDR1 and CDR2 sequences are SGHVS and FQNEAQ. The covered CDR3 bases are TGTGCCAGCAGCTTAGCGAATTCAGCAGGGTCCTATGGC. Translating it yields CASSLANSAGSYG. The complete CDR3 reads CASSLANSAGSYGYTF.

This clone was picked up many times. The read ends 3 residues before the CDR3 terminus; that terminus is restored from the germline J gene. V is TRBV20-1 and J is TRBJ2-4, with D maybe TRBD1 (5 bases). Deletions cut 5 bases from V and 0 bases from J, with 20 bases between. CDR1 is DFQATT and CDR2 is SNEGSKA in the germline V gene (reference sequence). The CDR3 is 17 amino acids. CDR3 region: CSAFDSQGDLAKNIQYF. The CDR3 DNA, read in part, is TGCAGTGCTTTTGACAGCCAGGGCGATCTAGCCAAAAACATT.

In this sample, this clone turned up a few times. Read sequence stops 3 residues before the CDR3 end, and the germline J gene provides the missing end. The chain uses TRBV5-5 and TRBJ1-4, with 7 bases that match TRBD1. The CDR3 extends over 15 amino acids. Germline-derived CDR1 and CDR2 are SGHKS and YYEKEE (reference sequence). J was trimmed by 2 bases and V by 2 bases; bases with no gene match: 3. The CDR3 reads CASSFRQGTNEKLFF. The CDR3 bases that were read are TGTGCCAGCAGCTTCCGACAGGGCACTAATGAAAAA.

This clone was picked up a small number of times. The CDR3 end falls 3 residues outside the read, so it is completed with the germline J gene. The chain employs TRBV19 and TRBJ1-2, with 9 bases that match TRBD1. The CDR3 totals 13 residues. CDR1 is LNHDA and CDR2 is SQIVND in the germline V gene (reference sequence). V was clipped by 4 bases and J by 4 bases; unmatched bases: 1. CDR3 sequence: CASSTGQGYGYTF. Incomplete CDR3 DNA: TGTGCCAGTAGTACGGGACAGGGCTATGGC.

As to this clone: The CDR3 goes on 3 residues after the read ends, and that part is filled in from the germline J gene. The genes are TRBV20-1 and TRBJ2-7; 7 bases are a match to TRBD2. Germline V gene lookup returns CDR1 DFQATT and CDR2 SNEGSKA (reference sequence). The CDR3 is 14 residues long. The ends lost 6 bases at V and 5 bases at J; junction bases unmatched: 13. The part of the CDR3 DNA that was read is TGCAGTGCCCTTGGGGGGGTTATGAAGCACGAG. Translating it yields CSALGGVMKHE. The whole CDR3 protein reads CSALGGVMKHEQYF.

This clone showed up many times. The read terminates 3 residues before the CDR3 end, so the remaining end is supplied by the germline J gene. V is TRBV14 and J is TRBJ2-6, with TRBD1 identical over 7 bases. The CDR3 contains 16 residues. From germline, CDR1 is SGHDN and CDR2 FVKESK. Unmatched junction bases numbered 4, after V lost 4 bases and J lost 1 base. The CDR3 sequence is CASSRRQGSGANVLTF. The part of the CDR3 DNA that was read is TGTGCCAGCAGCCGCAGACAGGGATCTGGGGCCAACGTC.

Note on this clone: The read halts 3 residues ahead of the CDR3 end, with the missing end drawn from the germline J gene. V gene TRBV7-9 combines with J gene TRBJ2-3; D unresolved. V was trimmed by 0 bases and J by 4 bases, leaving 8 bases between them. Germline lookup yields CDR1 SEHNR and CDR2 FQNEAQ (reference sequence). The CDR3 has 14 amino acids. CDR3 in amino acids: CASSLASAADTQYF. The sequenced part of the CDR3 DNA is TGTGCCAGCAGCTTAGCGAGTGCGGCAGATACG.

This clone was seen at least ten times. Coverage ceases 3 residues before the CDR3 finishes, and the germline J gene fills in the end. The V gene is TRBV5-5, the J gene TRBJ1-2; TRBD1 might be the D (6 bases). This CDR3 has 13 amino acids. Germline V gene sequence: CDR1 SGHKS, CDR2 YYEKEE (reference sequence). Trimming removed 1 base at V and 6 bases at J, with 10 bases between. The sequenced CDR3 bases are TGTGCCAGCAGCTTGACACAGGGTGATGGC. This codes for CASSLTQGDG. The full CDR3 sequence reads CASSLTQGDGYTF.

This clone has more than one count but fewer than ten. The CDR3 extends 3 residues past the end of the read, so its final part is completed from the germline J gene. The J gene is TRBJ2-5, the V gene TRBV20-1; unclear D gene. Germline lookup yields CDR1 DFQATT and CDR2 SNEGSKA (reference sequence). This CDR3 contains 12 residues. V lost 1 base, J lost 4 bases, and 7 bases lay in between. Partial CDR3 DNA: TGCAGTGCTAGAGCCGATAGAGAGACC. Amino acid sequence: CSARADRET. The complete CDR3 sequence is CSARADRETQYF.

This clone showed up many times. The CDR3 is cut off 3 residues early in the read; its end comes from the germline J gene. The chain carries TRBV7-3 and TRBJ2-1; TRBD2 matches at 8 bases. Trimming took 6 bases from V and 9 from J; bases not matched to a gene: 13. Germline CDR1 and CDR2: SGHTA and FQGTGA. The CDR3 runs to 15 residues. The CDR3 loop reads CASSQGASGLGEQFF. The part of the CDR3 DNA that was read is TGTGCCAGCAGTCAAGGGGCTAGCGGGTTAGGTGAG.

With respect to this clone: The sequence runs out 3 residues before the end of the CDR3; the remainder is reconstructed from the germline J gene. The gene calls are TRBV19 and TRBJ1-3; 7 positions match TRBD1. V lost 9 bases, J lost 0 bases, and 5 bases stayed unmatched. The CDR3 loop spans 14 amino acids. CDR1 LNHDA and CDR2 SQIVND come from the germline V gene (reference sequence). The CDR3 region is CASGQATSGNTIYF. The part of the CDR3 DNA that was read is TGTGCCAGCGGACAGGCCACCTCTGGAAACACC.

In this sample, this clone turned up a few times. The CDR3 extends 3 residues past the end of the read, so its final part is completed from the germline J gene. The V and J genes are TRBV7-9 and TRBJ2-1; 10 bases are a match to TRBD2. Per germline, CDR1 SEHNR and CDR2 FQNEAQ (reference sequence). V was clipped by 5 bases and J by 7 bases; unmatched bases: 5. The CDR3 covers 14 residues. CDR3 region: CASSATSGVNEQFF. Incomplete CDR3 DNA: TGTGCCAGCAGCGCAACTAGCGGGGTTAATGAG.

This clone was seen a handful of times. Read data end 3 residues before the CDR3 end; the end is taken from the germline J gene. The chain couples TRBV5-1 to TRBJ2-7, with D perhaps TRBD1 (6 bases). V lost 1 base to trimming and J lost 2 bases, with 10 bases between them. Germline V gene data show CDR1 as SGHRS and CDR2 as YFSETQ. The CDR3 has 14 amino acids. CDR3 bases read: TGCGCCAGCAGCTTGACAGGGATTACCTACGAG. Protein sequence: CASSLTGITYE. From start to end, the CDR3 is CASSLTGITYEQYF. Full variable domain (rest looked up from reference TRBV5-1 and TRBJ2-7): KAGVTQTPRYLIKTRGQQVTLSCSPISGHRSVSWYQQTPGQGLQFLFEYFSETQRNKGNFPGRFSGRQFSNSRSEMNVSTLELGDSALYLCASSLTGITYEQYFGPGTRLTVT.